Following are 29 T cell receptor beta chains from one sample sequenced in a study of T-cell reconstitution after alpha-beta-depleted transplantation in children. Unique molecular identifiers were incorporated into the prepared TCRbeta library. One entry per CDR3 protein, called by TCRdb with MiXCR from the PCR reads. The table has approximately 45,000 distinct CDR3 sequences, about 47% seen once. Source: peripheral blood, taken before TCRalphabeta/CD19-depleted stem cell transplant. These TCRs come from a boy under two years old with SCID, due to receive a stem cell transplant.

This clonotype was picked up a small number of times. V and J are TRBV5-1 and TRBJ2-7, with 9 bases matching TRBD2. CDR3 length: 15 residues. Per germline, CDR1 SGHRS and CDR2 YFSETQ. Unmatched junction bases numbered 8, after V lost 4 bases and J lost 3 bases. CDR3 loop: CASSTIAGVGYEQYF. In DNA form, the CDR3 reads TGCGCCAGCAGCACCATAGCGGGGGTGGGCTACGAGCAGTACTTC. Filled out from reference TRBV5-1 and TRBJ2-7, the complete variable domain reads KAGVTQTPRYLIKTRGQQVTLSCSPISGHRSVSWYQQTPGQGLQFLFEYFSETQRNKGNFPGRFSGRQFSNSRSEMNVSTLELGDSALYLCASSTIAGVGYEQYFGPGTRLTVT.

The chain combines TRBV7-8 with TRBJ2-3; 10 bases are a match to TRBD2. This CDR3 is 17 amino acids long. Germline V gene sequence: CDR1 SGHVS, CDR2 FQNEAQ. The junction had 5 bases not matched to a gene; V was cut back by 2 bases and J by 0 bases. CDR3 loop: CASSLYGLAVSTDTQYF. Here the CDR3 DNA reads TGTGCCAGCAGCTTATACGGACTAGCGGTTAGCACAGATACGCAGTATTTT.

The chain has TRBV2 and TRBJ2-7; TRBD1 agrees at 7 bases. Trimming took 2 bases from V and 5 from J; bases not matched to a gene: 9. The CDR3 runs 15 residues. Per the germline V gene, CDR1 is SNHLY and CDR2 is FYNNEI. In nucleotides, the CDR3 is TGTGCCAGCAGTGAACCCGGGACAGAACCGAACGAGCAGTACTTC. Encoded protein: CASSEPGTEPNEQYF.

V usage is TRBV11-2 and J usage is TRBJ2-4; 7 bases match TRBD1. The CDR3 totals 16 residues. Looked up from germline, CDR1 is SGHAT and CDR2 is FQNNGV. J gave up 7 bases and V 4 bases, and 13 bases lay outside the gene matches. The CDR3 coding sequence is TGTGCCAGCAGCTCTAAACGACAGGGCTTAGGGAACATTCAGTACTTC. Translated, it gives CASSSKRQGLGNIQYF. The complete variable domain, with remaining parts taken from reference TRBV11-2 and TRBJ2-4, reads EAGVAQSPRYKIIEKRQSVAFWCNPISGHATLYWYQQILGQGPKLLIQFQNNGVVDDSQLPKDRFSAERLKGVDSTLKIQPAKLEDSAVYLCASSSKRQGLGNIQYFGAGTRLSVL.

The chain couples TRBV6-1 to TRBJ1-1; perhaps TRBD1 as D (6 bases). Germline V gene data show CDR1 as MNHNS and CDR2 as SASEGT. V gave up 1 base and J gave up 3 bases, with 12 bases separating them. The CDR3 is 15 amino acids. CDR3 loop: CASSEDGGPYTEAFF. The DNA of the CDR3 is TGTGCCAGCAGTGAAGACGGGGGGCCATACACTGAAGCTTTCTTT.

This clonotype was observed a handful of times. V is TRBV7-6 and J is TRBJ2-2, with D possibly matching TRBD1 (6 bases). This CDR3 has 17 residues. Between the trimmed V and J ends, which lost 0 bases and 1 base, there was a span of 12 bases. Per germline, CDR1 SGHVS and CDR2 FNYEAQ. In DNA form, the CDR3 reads TGTGCCAGCAGCTTAGCGACCGGGACATTGAACACCGGGGAGCTGTTTTTT. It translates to CASSLATGTLNTGELFF.

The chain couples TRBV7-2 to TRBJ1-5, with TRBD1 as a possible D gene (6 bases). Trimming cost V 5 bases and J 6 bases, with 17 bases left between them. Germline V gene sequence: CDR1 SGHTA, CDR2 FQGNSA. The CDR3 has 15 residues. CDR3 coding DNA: TGTGCCAGCAGCCGCCTCGGGGGCGAAAGTCAGCCCCAGCATTTT. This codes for CASSRLGGESQPQHF.

CDR3 sequence (DNA): TGTGCCAGCAGTCCTACAGCTAATCAGCCCCAGCATTTT. As protein: CASSPTANQPQHF. The chain has TRBV12-3 or TRBV12-4 and TRBJ1-5; no clear D. The V gene lost 5 bases and the J gene lost 4 bases, with 9 bases spanning the gap. The CDR3 extends over 13 amino acids.

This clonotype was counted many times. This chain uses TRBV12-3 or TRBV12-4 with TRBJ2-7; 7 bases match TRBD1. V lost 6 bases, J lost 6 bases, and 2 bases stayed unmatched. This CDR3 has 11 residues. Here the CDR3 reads CASRNRGEQYF. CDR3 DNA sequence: TGTGCCAGCAGGAACAGGGGCGAGCAGTACTTC.

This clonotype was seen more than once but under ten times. The CDR3 nucleotides are TGTGCCAGCAGCCCAATGGCGGGGGAGTACAATGAGCAGTTCTTC. This codes for CASSPMAGEYNEQFF. The chain couples TRBV9 to TRBJ2-1; 7 bases are shared with TRBD2. Germline CDR1 and CDR2: SGDLS and YYNGEE. With V trimmed by 4 bases and J by 4 bases, 8 bases remained unmatched. The CDR3 runs 15 residues.

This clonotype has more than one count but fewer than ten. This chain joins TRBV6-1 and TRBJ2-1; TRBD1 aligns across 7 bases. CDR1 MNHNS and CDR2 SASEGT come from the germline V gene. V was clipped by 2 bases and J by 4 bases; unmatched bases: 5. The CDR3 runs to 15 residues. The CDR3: CASSEPGGEYNEQFF. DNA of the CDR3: TGTGCCAGCAGTGAACCAGGGGGAGAGTACAATGAGCAGTTCTTC.

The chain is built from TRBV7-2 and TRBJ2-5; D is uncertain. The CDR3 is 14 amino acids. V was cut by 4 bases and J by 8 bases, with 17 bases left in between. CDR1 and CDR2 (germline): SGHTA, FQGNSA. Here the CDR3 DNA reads TGTGCCAGCAGCTCTACTGATCGCCTGGGAACCCAGTACTTC. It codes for CASSSTDRLGTQYF.

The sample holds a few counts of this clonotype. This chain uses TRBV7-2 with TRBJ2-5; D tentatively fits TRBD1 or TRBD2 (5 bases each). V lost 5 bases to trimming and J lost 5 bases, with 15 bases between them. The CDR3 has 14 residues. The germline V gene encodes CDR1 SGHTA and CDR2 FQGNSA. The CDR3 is CASSATRGDETQYF. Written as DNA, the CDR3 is TGTGCCAGCAGCGCCACTAGGGGAGACGAGACCCAGTACTTC.

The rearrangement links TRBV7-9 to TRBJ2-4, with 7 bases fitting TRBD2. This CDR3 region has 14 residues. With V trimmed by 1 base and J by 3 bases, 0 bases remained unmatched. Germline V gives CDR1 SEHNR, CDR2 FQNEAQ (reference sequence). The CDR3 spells CASSLGTSKNIQYF. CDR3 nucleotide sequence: TGTGCCAGCAGCTTAGGGACTAGCAAAAACATTCAGTACTTC.

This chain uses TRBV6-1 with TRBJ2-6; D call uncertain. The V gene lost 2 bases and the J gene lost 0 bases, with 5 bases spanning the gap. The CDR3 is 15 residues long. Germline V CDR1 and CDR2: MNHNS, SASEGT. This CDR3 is CASSEYSSGANVLTF. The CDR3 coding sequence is TGTGCCAGCAGTGAATACAGCTCTGGGGCCAACGTCCTGACTTTC.

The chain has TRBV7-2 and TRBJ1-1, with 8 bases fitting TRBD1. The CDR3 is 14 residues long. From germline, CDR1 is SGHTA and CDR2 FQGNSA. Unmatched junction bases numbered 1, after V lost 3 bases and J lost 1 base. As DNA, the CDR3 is TGTGCCAGCAGCTTTCAGGGGGCGAACACTGAAGCTTTCTTT. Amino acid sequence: CASSFQGANTEAFF.

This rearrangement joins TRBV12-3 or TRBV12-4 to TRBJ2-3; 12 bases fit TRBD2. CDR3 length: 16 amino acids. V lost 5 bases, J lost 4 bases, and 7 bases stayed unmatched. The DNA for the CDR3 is TGTGCCAGCAGTCTTCGGACTAGCGGGGCCCCAGATACGCAGTATTTT. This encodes CASSLRTSGAPDTQYF.

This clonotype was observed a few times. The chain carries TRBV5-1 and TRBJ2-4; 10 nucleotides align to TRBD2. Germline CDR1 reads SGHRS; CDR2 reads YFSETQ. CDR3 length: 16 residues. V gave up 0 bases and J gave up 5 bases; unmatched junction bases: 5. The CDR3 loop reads CASSLARLAGENIQYF. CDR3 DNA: TGCGCCAGCAGCTTGGCCAGGCTAGCGGGGGAAAACATTCAGTACTTC.

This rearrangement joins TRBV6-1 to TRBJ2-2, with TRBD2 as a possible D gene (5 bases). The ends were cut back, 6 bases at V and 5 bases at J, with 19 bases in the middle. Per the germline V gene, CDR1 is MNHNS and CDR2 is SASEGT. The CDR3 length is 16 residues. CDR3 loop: CASSRLVEPGTGELFF. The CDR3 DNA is TGTGCCAGCAGCCGACTTGTGGAGCCGGGGACCGGGGAGCTGTTTTTT.

CDR3: CASSLDTGGNNEQFF. The CDR3 bases are TGTGCCAGCAGCTTAGATACGGGGGGAAACAATGAGCAGTTCTTC. V gene TRBV7-6 combines with J gene TRBJ2-1, with 7 bases lining up with TRBD2. V lost 1 base to trimming and J lost 5 bases; unmatched junction nucleotides: 5. Germline values: CDR1 SGHVS, CDR2 FNYEAQ. The CDR3 length is 15 residues. Full variable domain (missing parts from reference TRBV7-6 and TRBJ2-1): GAGVSQSPRYKVTKRGQDVALRCDPISGHVSLYWYRQALGQGPEFLTYFNYEAQQDKSGLPNDRFSAERPEGSISTLTIQRTEQRDSAMYRCASSLDTGGNNEQFFGPGTRLTVL.

The CDR3 DNA reads as TGTGCCAGCAGCCGCACGTTGGCGCAGTATTTT. Encoded protein: CASSRTLAQYF. The chain couples TRBV11-2 to TRBJ2-3; no firm D call. The germline CDR1 and CDR2 sequences are SGHAT and FQNNGV. V lost 5 bases, J lost 10 bases, and 10 bases lay in between. The CDR3 extends over 11 amino acids.

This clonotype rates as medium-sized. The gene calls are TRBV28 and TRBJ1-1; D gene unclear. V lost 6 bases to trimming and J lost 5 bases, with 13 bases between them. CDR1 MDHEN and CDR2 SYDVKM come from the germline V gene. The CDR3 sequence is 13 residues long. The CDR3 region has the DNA TGTGCCAGCAGATTGATGACAACGACTGAAGCTTTCTTT. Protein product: CASRLMTTTEAFF.

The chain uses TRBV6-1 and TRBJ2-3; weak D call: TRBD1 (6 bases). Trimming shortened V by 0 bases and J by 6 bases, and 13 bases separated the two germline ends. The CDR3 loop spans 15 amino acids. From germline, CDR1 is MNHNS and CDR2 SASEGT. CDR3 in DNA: TGTGCCAGCAGTGAAGCTCCGACAGGATGGGATACGCAGTATTTT. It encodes CASSEAPTGWDTQYF.

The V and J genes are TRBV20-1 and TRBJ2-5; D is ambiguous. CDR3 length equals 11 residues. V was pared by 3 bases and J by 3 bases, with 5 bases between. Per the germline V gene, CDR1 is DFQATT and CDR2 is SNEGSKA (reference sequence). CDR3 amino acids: CSASPKETQYF. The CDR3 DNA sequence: TGCAGTGCTAGTCCAAAAGAGACCCAGTACTTC.

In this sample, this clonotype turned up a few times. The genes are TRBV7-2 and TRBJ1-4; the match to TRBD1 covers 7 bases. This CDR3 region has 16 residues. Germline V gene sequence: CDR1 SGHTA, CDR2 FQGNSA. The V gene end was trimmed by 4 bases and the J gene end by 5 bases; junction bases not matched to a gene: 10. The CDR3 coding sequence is TGTGCCAGCAGCTCACACGGAAGACAGGGCAATGAAAAACTGTTTTTT. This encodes CASSSHGRQGNEKLFF.

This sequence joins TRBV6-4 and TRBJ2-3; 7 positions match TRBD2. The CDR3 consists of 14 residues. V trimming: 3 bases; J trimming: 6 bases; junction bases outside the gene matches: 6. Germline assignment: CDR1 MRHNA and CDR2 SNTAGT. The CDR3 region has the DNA TGTGCCAGCAGTGAGGGCGGGGGAGGCGATACGCAGTATTTT. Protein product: CASSEGGGGDTQYF.

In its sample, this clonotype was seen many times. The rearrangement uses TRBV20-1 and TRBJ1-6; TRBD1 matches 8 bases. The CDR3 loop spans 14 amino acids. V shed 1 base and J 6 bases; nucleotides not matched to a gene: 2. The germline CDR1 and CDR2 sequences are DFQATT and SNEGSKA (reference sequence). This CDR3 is CSARGTGLNSPLHF. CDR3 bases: TGCAGTGCTAGAGGGACAGGGCTTAATTCACCCCTCCACTTT.

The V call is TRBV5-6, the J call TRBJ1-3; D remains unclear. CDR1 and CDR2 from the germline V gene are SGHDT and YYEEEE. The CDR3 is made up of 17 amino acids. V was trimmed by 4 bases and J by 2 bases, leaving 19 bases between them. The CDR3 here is CASSLSLEGLTGNTIYF. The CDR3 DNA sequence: TGTGCCAGCAGCCTGTCGCTTGAGGGATTAACTGGAAACACCATATATTTT.

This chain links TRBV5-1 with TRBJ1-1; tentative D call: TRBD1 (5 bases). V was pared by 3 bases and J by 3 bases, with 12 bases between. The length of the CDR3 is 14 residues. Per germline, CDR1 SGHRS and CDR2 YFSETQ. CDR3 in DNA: TGCGCCAGCAGCTCGGGGGATAGGGACACTGAAGCTTTCTTT. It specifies CASSSGDRDTEAFF.